This paragraph covers one TCR beta chain sequence. TCRdb's table, derived via immunoSEQ multiplex PCR, lists solely in-frame clones and lacks some. The sample lists roughly 230,000 clones, roughly nine tenths occurring once. With V trimmed by 5 bases and J by 4 bases, 11 bases remained unmatched. This CDR3 spans 16 amino acids. CDR1 MNHEY and CDR2 SMNVEV come from the germline V gene (reference sequence). These data belong to a study of blood T cell repertoires in COVID-19. All enrollees were roughly 18 to 89 years old and from 20 to 25 US areas. The chain has TRBV27 and TRBJ2-5; 9 bases line up with TRBD1. The TCR was taken from a woman aged 30 to 39 with acute COVID-19. The sample consisted of PBMCs or T cells enriched from blood (not recorded which). CDR3 residues: CASSKRPGQGLETQYF. The CDR3 DNA reads as TGTGCCAGCAGTAAACGGCCGGGACAGGGTTTAGAGACCCAGTACTTC.